The entry that follows covers one TCR beta chain sequence. These data come from a study of blood T cell repertoires in COVID-19. As for the study in general: Acute-phase and convalescent COVID-19 samples originated in the United States, Italy and Spain. Sample material is recorded as cDNA or gDNA derived from T cells, B-cell-depleted T cells, or PBMCs.

As originally analysed: By means of reference gene primer amplification, nucleated cell counts were estimated. TCRdb's copy holds only in-frame clones and misses some; the assay was immunoSEQ multiplex PCR. V and J calls and clone size are those listed in that table; D and trimming were worked out from the DNA. The table includes approximately 190,000 clones, more than 75% detected once. The TCR comes from a man in his forties with active or convalescent COVID-19. The sequencing sample was made of peripheral blood.

CDR3 in DNA: TGTGCCAGCAGTTACTCGACCCAGGTCGGGACCCAGTACTTC. It encodes CASSYSTQVGTQYF. The chain combines TRBV6-2 or TRBV6-3 with TRBJ2-5; D remains ambiguous. The V end was cut by 0 bases, the J end by 7 bases, with 12 bases between. Germline CDR1 reads MNHEY; CDR2 reads SVGEGT. The CDR3 covers 14 residues.